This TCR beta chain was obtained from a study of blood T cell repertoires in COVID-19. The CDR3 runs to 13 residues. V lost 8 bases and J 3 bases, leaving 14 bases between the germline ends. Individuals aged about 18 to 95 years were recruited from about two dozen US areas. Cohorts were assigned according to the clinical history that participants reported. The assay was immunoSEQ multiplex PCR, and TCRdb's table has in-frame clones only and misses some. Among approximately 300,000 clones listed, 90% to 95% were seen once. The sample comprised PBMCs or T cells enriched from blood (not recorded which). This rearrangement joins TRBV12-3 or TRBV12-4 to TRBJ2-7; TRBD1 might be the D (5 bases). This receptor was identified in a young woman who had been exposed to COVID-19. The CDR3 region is CASPKGVIYEQYF. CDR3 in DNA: TGTGCCAGCCCGAAAGGGGTGATCTACGAGCAGTACTTC.